The clone carrying this T cell receptor (beta chain) turned up a few times. Method: immunoSEQ multiplex PCR; TCRdb's copy keeps in-frame clones and lacks some. The table has about 84,000 clones, around 84% seen once. This sample was taken from a study of cytotoxic CD8 clonotypes in ibrutinib-treated CLL. Study details: Response samples were drawn at a median of approximately 11 months of treatment, range 6 to 36.

Here the sequenced sample was PBMCs, taken before ibrutinib treatment. This TCR came from a human donor with chronic lymphocytic leukemia.

The CDR3 here is CASDSNRGRNTEAFF. In nucleotides, the CDR3 is TGTGCCAGCGACTCGAACAGGGGCCGTAACACTGAAGCTTTCTTT. The genes are TRBV2 and TRBJ1-1, with TRBD1 matching 7 bases. Per germline, CDR1 SNHLY and CDR2 FYNNEI. Trimming at V came to 8 bases and at J to 2 bases, leaving 11 bases not matched to a gene. The CDR3 length is 15 residues.